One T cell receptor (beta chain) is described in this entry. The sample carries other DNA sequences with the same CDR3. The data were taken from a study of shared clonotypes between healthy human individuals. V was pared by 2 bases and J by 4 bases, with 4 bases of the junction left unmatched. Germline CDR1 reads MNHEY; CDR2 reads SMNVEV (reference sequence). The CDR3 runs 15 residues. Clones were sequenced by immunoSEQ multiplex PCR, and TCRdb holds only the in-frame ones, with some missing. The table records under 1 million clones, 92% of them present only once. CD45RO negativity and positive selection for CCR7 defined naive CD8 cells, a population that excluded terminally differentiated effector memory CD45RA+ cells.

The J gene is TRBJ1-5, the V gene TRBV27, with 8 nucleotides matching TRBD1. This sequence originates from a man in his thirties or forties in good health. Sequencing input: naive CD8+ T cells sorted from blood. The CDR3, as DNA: TGTGCCAGCAGTTTAGGGACAGGCGGAAATCAGCCCCAGCATTTT. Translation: CASSLGTGGNQPQHF.